This T cell receptor beta chain was identified in a study of blood T cell repertoires in COVID-19. Study at large: The samples span acute and convalescent COVID-19 from the United States, Italy and Spain. The cDNA or gDNA used as material had been derived from T cells, B-cell-depleted T cells, or PBMCs.

Authors' processing steps: The authors estimated nucleated cell counts from reference gene primer amplification. Profiling relied on immunoSEQ multiplex PCR, and the TCRdb table lists in-frame clones only, not all of them. The V and J calls and clone size are taken from that table; D and trimming were inferred from the DNA. Of about 88,000 clones in the sample, 85% to 95% were seen once. The CDR3 has 13 residues. Looked up from germline, CDR1 is LNHDA and CDR2 is SQIVND (reference sequence). V lost 3 bases, J lost 7 bases, and 10 bases lay in between. V gene TRBV19 combines with J gene TRBJ2-1, with D tentatively TRBD2 (5 bases). The receptor was isolated from a man aged 60 to 75 with acute or convalescent COVID-19. Sequencing used peripheral blood. CDR3: CASSMISGNEQFF. The CDR3 DNA sequence: TGTGCCAGTAGTATGATATCGGGAAATGAGCAGTTCTTC.